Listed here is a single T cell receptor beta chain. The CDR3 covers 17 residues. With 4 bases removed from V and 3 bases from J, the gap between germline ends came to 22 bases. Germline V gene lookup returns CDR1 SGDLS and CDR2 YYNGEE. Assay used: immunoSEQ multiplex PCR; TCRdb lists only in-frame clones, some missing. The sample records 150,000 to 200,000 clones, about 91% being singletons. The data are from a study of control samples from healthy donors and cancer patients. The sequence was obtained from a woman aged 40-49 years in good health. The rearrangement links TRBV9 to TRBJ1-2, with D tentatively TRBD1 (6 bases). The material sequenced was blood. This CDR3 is CASSLNRDIRIDYGYTF. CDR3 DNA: TGTGCCAGCAGCTTAAACAGGGATATCAGGATCGACTATGGCTACACCTTC.